These 10 T cell receptor beta chains originate from one sample sequenced in a study of cytomegalovirus exposure and HLA in healthy donors. The PCR was carried out with 60 Vbeta primers and 13 Jbeta primers. TCRdb keeps only in-frame clones here, not all; method: immunoSEQ multiplex PCR. The repertoire holds under 250,000 clones, 76% seen once, with over 0.55% in the top ten. Sequencing was performed on PBMCs. These receptors originate from a man aged 18 to 35 in good health and CMV-seronegative.

This chain connects TRBV14 to TRBJ2-3; D perhaps matches TRBD2 (5 bases). CDR1 SGHDN and CDR2 FVKESK come from the germline V gene. The length of the CDR3 is 17 residues. V dropped 0 bases and J dropped 3 bases, with 16 bases sitting between them. DNA of the CDR3: TGTGCCAGCAGCCAAGAAGCGGTCACCAAATCTACAGATACGCAGTATTTT. This encodes CASSQEAVTKSTDTQYF.

The chain joins TRBV18 to TRBJ2-7; 13 nucleotides line up with TRBD2. The V gene end was trimmed by 0 bases and the J gene end by 4 bases; junction bases not matched to a gene: 9. Germline values: CDR1 KGHSH, CDR2 LQKENI. The CDR3 length is 18 residues. In nucleotides, the CDR3 is TGTGCCAGCTCACCACCCGTCGGGACTAGCGGGGCGGGATACGAGCAGTACTTC. This translates into CASSPPVGTSGAGYEQYF.

The J gene is TRBJ1-2, the V gene TRBV5-6; the match to TRBD1 covers 9 bases. The CDR3 consists of 12 residues. Germline CDR1 reads SGHDT; CDR2 reads YYEEEE. Unmatched junction bases numbered 8, after V lost 4 bases and J lost 13 bases. CDR3 residues: CASSAGQGWFTF. CDR3 in DNA: TGTGCCAGCAGCGCGGGACAGGGTTGGTTCACCTTC.

A single count supports this clone. The rearrangement uses TRBV5-1 and TRBJ2-7, with 8 bases that match TRBD1. The CDR3 runs 15 residues. CDR1 is SGHRS, CDR2 YFSETQ, per germline. J gave up 5 bases and V 0 bases, and 7 bases lay outside the gene matches. The CDR3 is CASSLDGQGAHEQYF. CDR3 coding DNA: TGCGCCAGCAGCTTGGACGGCCAGGGGGCCCACGAGCAGTACTTC.

The J gene is TRBJ1-2, the V gene TRBV5-1; D is ambiguous. The CDR3 is made up of 16 amino acids. Germline CDR1 SGHRS, CDR2 YFSETQ. V was cut by 0 bases and J by 2 bases, with 14 bases left in between. In nucleotides, the CDR3 is TGCGCCAGCAGCTTGGCCTCCCGCGGGGAGAACTATGGCTACACCTTC. Its translation is CASSLASRGENYGYTF.

The chain employs TRBV4-1 and TRBJ2-2; 8 bases are a match to TRBD1. After removal of 3 bases from V and 2 bases from J, the junction contained 5 bases not matched to a gene. CDR3 size: 16 residues. CDR1 MGHRA and CDR2 YSYEKL come from the germline V gene. Here the CDR3 reads CASSHPDRGNTGELFF. Written as DNA, the CDR3 is TGCGCCAGCAGCCACCCCGACAGGGGAAACACCGGGGAGCTGTTTTTT.

This clone was seen only a few times. The chain couples TRBV27 to TRBJ1-5; no firm D call. With 3 bases removed from V and 2 bases from J, the gap between germline ends came to 14 bases. The CDR3 length is 16 residues. Looked up from germline, CDR1 is MNHEY and CDR2 is SMNVEV (reference sequence). This CDR3 reads CASSLDGGGRNQPQHF. The CDR3, as DNA: TGTGCCAGCAGTTTGGACGGAGGAGGACGCAATCAGCCCCAGCATTTT.

J is TRBJ2-7 and V is TRBV19, with D maybe TRBD1 (5 bases). Germline CDR1 and CDR2: LNHDA and SQIVND (reference sequence). Trimming cost V 7 bases and J 3 bases, with 13 bases left between them. The length of the CDR3 is 13 residues. The CDR3 coding sequence is TGTGCCAGTATTGACAGCTTGAGCTACGAGCAGTACTTC. Protein: CASIDSLSYEQYF.

V and J are TRBV7-9 and TRBJ2-5; 8 nucleotides match TRBD2. The germline V gene encodes CDR1 SEHNR and CDR2 FQNEAQ (reference sequence). This CDR3 contains 13 residues. J lost 5 bases, V lost 3 bases, and 2 bases had no gene match. The CDR3 protein is CASSFSGTETQYF. CDR3 sequence (DNA): TGTGCCAGCAGCTTTAGCGGGACCGAGACCCAGTACTTC. Looking up the rest from reference TRBV7-9 and TRBJ2-5 gives the full variable domain: DTGVSQNPRHKITKRGQNVTFRCDPISEHNRLYWYRQTLGQGPEFLTYFQNEAQLEKSRLLSDRFSAERPKGSFSTLEIQRTEQGDSAMYLCASSFSGTETQYFGPGTRLLVL.

This clone was seen just once. V is TRBV28 and J is TRBJ2-7; D is possibly TRBD2 (6 bases). The V and J ends lost 2 bases and 2 bases respectively, with 16 bases between them. Per the germline V gene, CDR1 is MDHEN and CDR2 is SYDVKM. The CDR3 is 16 residues long. The CDR3 DNA follows: TGTGCCAGCAGTTTAGGCGGGGCAGGAGAAGCCTACGAGCAGTACTTC. Residues: CASSLGGAGEAYEQYF.